This T cell receptor (beta chain) was sequenced for a study of identical twins. Study-wide points: Abundant beta clonotypes from cord blood bore fewer insertions; memory repertoires lacked this pattern. Conclusions leaned on cross-sectional statistical analysis and did not track the same donors over time.

This CDR3 region has 15 residues. The V gene lost 0 bases and the J gene lost 3 bases, with 12 bases spanning the gap. Germline-derived CDR1 and CDR2 are LGHNA and YNFKEQ. To note about this clonotype: Its antigen is not known.

The donors were all healthy and Caucasian. A universal primer site was created by template switching, with the cDNA bearing unique molecular identifiers. TCRdb ran MiXCR on the 5' RACE reads and lists one entry per CDR3 protein. The sample has 350,000 to 450,000 distinct CDR3 sequences, less than 20% seen once; the top ten hold 12%. The genes are TRBV4-2 and TRBJ2-7; no clear D. The sequenced sample was naive T cells sorted from blood. This sequence originates from a man aged 50 to 60 in good health. CDR3 nucleotides: TGTGCCAGCAGCCAAGATTACAGTTATATCTACGAGCAGTACTTC. This sequence encodes CASSQDYSYIYEQYF.